The rows below give T cell receptor beta chains drawn from one sample of a study of blood T cell repertoires in COVID-19. The data were produced by immunoSEQ multiplex PCR, yet TCRdb's version contains in-frame clones alone and is incomplete. This table has about 200,000 clones, roughly nine tenths appearing once. Sample: peripheral blood. These TCRs come from a woman aged 70-85 years with acute or convalescent COVID-19. CDR3s include the opening cysteine and the closing phenylalanine or tryptophan. Not every row has a clone size; where given, it reads once, few, many or a size class.

clone size	J gene	V gene	CDR3 protein
once	TRBJ2-1	TRBV4-1	CASSQEVGGPGTEQFF
.	TRBJ1-2	TRBV6-5	CASSYGASGWYGYTF
.	TRBJ1-3	TRBV6-1	CASSELPLLGGRYTIYF
.	TRBJ2-5	TRBV29-1	CSAGTSAETQYF
.	TRBJ1-2	TRBV4-2	CASSQDANFNYGYTF
.	TRBJ1-2	TRBV6-6	CASRGTGRDYGYTF
.	TRBJ2-5	TRBV5-1	CASRVGTAQETQYF
.	TRBJ1-6	TRBV3-1/TRBV3-2	CASSGAQGFSSPLHF
once	TRBJ1-1	TRBV6-6	CASSYSGQLNTEAFF
.	TRBJ2-1	TRBV5-1	CASSSTSGVAYEQFF
.	TRBJ2-5	TRBV29-1	CSGLDSQETQYF
.	TRBJ2-1	TRBV15	CATSRELDSNEQFF
.	TRBJ1-4	TRBV5-1	CASSPRWVEEKLFF
.	TRBJ1-5	TRBV3-1/TRBV3-2	CASSQGRGAGQPQHF
.	TRBJ2-1	TRBV19	CASSIAGRESEQFF
.	TRBJ1-2	TRBV7-8	CASSPQGLGDGYTF
.	TRBJ2-5	TRBV11-2	CASSFDRGPQETQYF
.	TRBJ1-5	TRBV6-5	CASSLRTGIGNQPQHF
.	TRBJ2-1	TRBV5-1	CASSFERWSEQFF
.	TRBJ2-7	TRBV19	CASSVGPSYEQYF
.	TRBJ1-1	TRBV7-9	CASSLRGSEAFF
.	TRBJ1-4	TRBV5-1	CASSLGSVSNEKLFF
.	TRBJ2-3	TRBV20-1	CSARLGDTQYF
.	TRBJ1-1	TRBV10-2	CASRPPGQMNTEAFF
.	TRBJ2-1	TRBV11-2	CASSRGLVNEQFF
.	TRBJ2-1	TRBV10-2	CASSDRAGPYNEQFF
.	TRBJ1-1	TRBV18	CASSRDRSSPGKLNTEAFF
.	TRBJ2-7	TRBV13	CASSFGGSYLDF
.	TRBJ1-4	TRBV7-2	CASSLGSNEEKLFF
.	TRBJ2-7	TRBV7-8	CASSYNYEQYF